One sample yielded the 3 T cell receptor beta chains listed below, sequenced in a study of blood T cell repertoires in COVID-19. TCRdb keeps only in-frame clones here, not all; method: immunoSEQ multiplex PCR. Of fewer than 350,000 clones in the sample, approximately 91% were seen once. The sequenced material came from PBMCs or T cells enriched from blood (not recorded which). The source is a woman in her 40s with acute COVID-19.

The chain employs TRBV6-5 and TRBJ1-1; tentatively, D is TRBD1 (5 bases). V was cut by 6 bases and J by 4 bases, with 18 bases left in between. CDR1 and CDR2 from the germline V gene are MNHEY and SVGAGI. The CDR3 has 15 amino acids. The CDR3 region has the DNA TGTGCCAGCAGGCGGGACCCAAGCACGTCCACTGAAGCTTTCTTT. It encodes CASRRDPSTSTEAFF.

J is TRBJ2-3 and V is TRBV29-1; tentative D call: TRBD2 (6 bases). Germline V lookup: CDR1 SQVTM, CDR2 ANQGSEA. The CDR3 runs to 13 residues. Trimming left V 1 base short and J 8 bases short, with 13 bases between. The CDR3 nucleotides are TGCAGCGTTGAAGCGGGAGCATGGGGTACGCAGTATTTT. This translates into CSVEAGAWGTQYF.

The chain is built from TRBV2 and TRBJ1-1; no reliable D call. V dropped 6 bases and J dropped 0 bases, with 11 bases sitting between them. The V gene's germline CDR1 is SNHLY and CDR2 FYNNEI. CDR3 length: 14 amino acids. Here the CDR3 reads CASSRGAVNTEAFF. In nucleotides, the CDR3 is TGTGCCAGCAGCCGCGGAGCAGTGAACACTGAAGCTTTCTTT.